These T cell receptor beta chains were read from a single sample in a study of response to subunit inactivated influenza vaccine. TCRdb re-called the RT-PCR reads with MiXCR, one entry per CDR3 protein. This sample has about 520,000 distinct CDR3 sequences, with 25% found just once. The starting material was CD4+ T cells sorted from PBMCs, obtained 5 days after vaccination. The receptors come from a man in his forties or fifties who received an inactivated influenza vaccine. Each CDR3 is given with its conserved first and last residue. Each record gives: J gene, V gene, CDR3 protein.

TRBJ2-3 | TRBV4-2 | CASSQVGWTGSTDTQYF
TRBJ1-5 | TRBV5-1 | CASSLDGDTHQPQHF
TRBJ1-2 | TRBV12-3/TRBV12-4 | CASSPSQGAFYGYTF
TRBJ2-7 | TRBV4-1 | CASSAPGGTYEQYF
TRBJ2-1 | TRBV11-1 | CASSLVVAGPNEQFF
TRBJ2-1 | TRBV5-1 | CASSFRDRGQDQFF
TRBJ2-1 | TRBV6-1 | CASAQEYNEQFF
TRBJ1-3 | TRBV6-1 | CASRRTGAQISGNTIYF
TRBJ1-6 | TRBV2 | CASSEGGQNSPLHF
TRBJ2-7 | TRBV20-1 | CSANQGPSYEQYF
TRBJ2-1 | TRBV7-2 | CASSLHSGLINEQFF
TRBJ1-2 | TRBV10-3 | CAISEGTGGVYGYTF
TRBJ2-3 | TRBV5-1 | CASSLHPSGGASDTQYF
TRBJ2-7 | TRBV6-6 | CASSYLYRYEQYF
TRBJ2-1 | TRBV5-1 | CASSLSRGWNEQFF
TRBJ2-3 | TRBV10-1 | CASSSGTSGATQYF
TRBJ2-7 | TRBV20-1 | CSTPGLAGAGSYEQYF
TRBJ2-3 | TRBV15 | CATSRDPRTVIVDTQYF
TRBJ2-3 | TRBV20-1 | CSAIRASGLDTQYF
TRBJ2-7 | TRBV30 | CAWSFPWDRAYEQYF
TRBJ2-7 | TRBV11-2 | CASSRLTGPYEQYF
TRBJ2-1 | TRBV7-9 | CASSLALGHVNEQFF